The 18 T cell receptor beta chains below all came from one sample that was sequenced in a study of cytotoxic CD8 clonotypes in ibrutinib-treated CLL. Only in-frame clones appear in the TCRdb table, and some are missing; sequencing was by immunoSEQ multiplex PCR. The data contain fewer than 35,000 clones, approximately 85% of them singletons. The starting material was PBMCs, obtained after 24 months of ibrutinib treatment. These receptors came from a human donor with chronic lymphocytic leukemia.

CDR3 sequence reads: CASSLELGRPYEQYF. CDR3 DNA sequence: TGCGCCAGCAGCTTGGAGTTGGGGCGTCCCTACGAGCAGTACTTC. The genes are TRBV5-1 and TRBJ2-7, with a tentative D call TRBD1 (5 bases). CDR3 length equals 15 residues. Germline lookup yields CDR1 SGHRS and CDR2 YFSETQ. V dropped 0 bases and J dropped 2 bases, with 12 bases sitting between them.

CDR3: CTSSQAGGGFYGTQYF. The CDR3 nucleotides are TGCACCAGCAGCCAAGCGGGTGGGGGGTTTTACGGGACCCAGTACTTC. The chain joins TRBV1 to TRBJ2-5; the listed D gene, TRBD2, was not tested against the DNA. TRBV1 is shown as a pseudogene. The CDR3 runs 16 residues.

This clone was seen a single time. This rearrangement joins TRBV19 to TRBJ1-4; D is uncertain. V dropped 3 bases and J dropped 8 bases, with 10 bases sitting between them. This CDR3 contains 13 residues. CDR1 is LNHDA and CDR2 is SQIVND in the germline V gene (reference sequence). The CDR3 is CASSIELGEKLFF. The CDR3 coding sequence is TGTGCCAGTAGTATTGAACTGGGCGAAAAACTGTTTTTT.

V gene TRBV19 combines with J gene TRBJ2-1; TRBD2 aligns across 15 bases. Germline trimming cut 5 bases from V and 10 bases from J; bases unmatched to any gene: 6. CDR1 is LNHDA and CDR2 is SQIVND in the germline V gene (reference sequence). This CDR3 region has 15 residues. In nucleotides, the CDR3 is TGTGCCAGTAGTCCCCGGACTAGCGGGGGGGTGGAGCAGTTCTTC. As protein: CASSPRTSGGVEQFF.

This chain connects TRBV6-4 to TRBJ2-2; D is unresolved. V shed 0 bases and J shed 6 bases, with 17 bases lying between them. The V gene's germline CDR1 is MRHNA and CDR2 SNTAGT. The CDR3 loop spans 17 amino acids. This chain's CDR3 is CASSDSVKPGMSGELFF. The DNA for the CDR3 is TGTGCCAGCAGTGACTCGGTCAAGCCAGGAATGTCCGGGGAGCTGTTTTTT.

The V and J genes are TRBV18 and TRBJ2-7; D ambiguous. The CDR3 runs to 12 residues. V was pared by 2 bases and J by 2 bases, with 4 bases between. The germline V gene encodes CDR1 KGHSH and CDR2 LQKENI. This CDR3 is CASSPDTYEQYF. The CDR3 coding sequence is TGTGCCAGCTCACCAGACACCTACGAGCAGTACTTC. Together with reference TRBV18 and TRBJ2-7, the CDR3 gives the full variable domain: NAGVMQNPRHLVRRRGQEARLRCSPMKGHSHVYWYRQLPEEGLKFMVYLQKENIIDESGMPKERFSAEFPKEGPSILRIQQVVRGDSAAYFCASSPDTYEQYFGPGTRLTVT.

The chain has TRBV11-3 and TRBJ2-2; 8 bases are shared with TRBD2. Germline V CDR1 and CDR2: SGHNT, YENEEA. The CDR3 consists of 14 residues. Trimming took 8 bases from V and 5 from J; bases not matched to a gene: 7. In nucleotides, the CDR3 is TGTGCCAGCTCCGGGACTAGGGGTACCGGGGAGCTGTTTTTT. This gives the protein CASSGTRGTGELFF.

The DNA of the CDR3 is TGTGCCAGTATTCTAAGACGGGGGACGAAGGGATCCAATCAGCCCCAGCATTTT. Amino acids: CASILRRGTKGSNQPQHF. The rearrangement uses TRBV19 and TRBJ1-5; D may be TRBD1 (5 bases). In germline, CDR1 is LNHDA, CDR2 SQIVND (reference sequence). The CDR3 is made up of 18 amino acids. V lost 7 bases and J lost 3, with 25 bases in between.

Notes on this clone: Compared with germline, one end of the junction differs, possibly owing to a read error. The rearrangement uses TRBV7-7 and TRBJ2-5; D unclear. The CDR3 has 13 residues. The germline gives CDR1 SSHAT, CDR2 FNYEAQ (reference sequence). The CDR3 DNA is TGTGCTAGCAGCTTTTTAGGACAAGAGACCCAGTACTTC. This encodes CASSFLGQETQYF.

This clone was picked up a small number of times. The chain couples TRBV4-1 to TRBJ2-5; tentative D call: TRBD2 (6 bases). V was pared by 4 bases and J by 5 bases, with 14 bases between. Per the germline V gene, CDR1 is MGHRA and CDR2 is YSYEKL. CDR3 size: 14 residues. For the CDR3, the DNA is TGCGCCAGCAGCCCGGAGGGGTGGGGCGAGACCCAGTACTTC. Its translation is CASSPEGWGETQYF.

The chain links TRBV19 to TRBJ1-5; 10 bases are shared with TRBD1. The ends lost 6 bases at V and 1 base at J; junction bases unmatched: 9. This CDR3 comprises 17 residues. Looked up from germline, CDR1 is LNHDA and CDR2 is SQIVND (reference sequence). CDR3 in amino acids: CASRRDRGIRSNQPQHF. The CDR3 coding sequence is TGTGCCAGTAGGAGGGACAGGGGAATAAGAAGCAATCAGCCCCAGCATTTT.

This clone has only one observation. This chain joins TRBV12-5 and TRBJ2-2, with a possible D match to TRBD2 (6 bases). Trimming took 3 bases from V and 1 from J, leaving 15 bases between them. The CDR3 has 17 amino acids. The germline CDR1 and CDR2 sequences are LGHNT and FRNRAP. The DNA of the CDR3 is TGTGCTAGTGGTTTCCATACCGGGGGAAAGAACACCGGGGAGCTGTTTTTT. This sequence encodes CASGFHTGGKNTGELFF.

The chain links TRBV27 to TRBJ1-2, with 9 nucleotides matching TRBD1. The V and J ends lost 2 bases and 8 bases, in that order; junction bases with no gene match: 6. Germline V lookup: CDR1 MNHEY, CDR2 SMNVEV (reference sequence). The CDR3 contains 14 residues. The CDR3: CASSLTGGWGGYTF. As DNA, the CDR3 is TGTGCCAGCAGTTTAACAGGGGGCTGGGGCGGCTACACCTTC.

This clone has only a few counts. The rearrangement links TRBV19 to TRBJ1-6; 7 bases are shared with TRBD1. This CDR3 comprises 14 residues. Per the germline V gene, CDR1 is LNHDA and CDR2 is SQIVND (reference sequence). The V gene end was trimmed by 9 bases and the J gene end by 6 bases; junction bases not matched to a gene: 8. The CDR3, as DNA: TGTGCCAGCAGACAGGGCTTTAGTAATTCACCCCTCCACTTT. This translates into CASRQGFSNSPLHF.

The chain couples TRBV4-1 to TRBJ1-6; D is undetermined. Germline V gene sequence: CDR1 MGHRA, CDR2 YSYEKL. The V gene lost 3 bases and the J gene lost 10 bases, with 10 bases spanning the gap. The CDR3 totals 13 residues. Here the CDR3 DNA reads TGCGCCAGCAGCCAGATTCTGGGGTCACCCCTCCACTTT. Translating gives CASSQILGSPLHF.

The chain has TRBV6-5 and TRBJ1-1; TRBD1 is a possible D gene (5 bases). The CDR3 is made up of 15 amino acids. Germline CDR1 MNHEY, CDR2 SVGAGI. Trimming removed 7 bases from V and 4 bases from J, with 19 bases in between. CDR3 residues: CASTLFLGGGTEAFF. The DNA for the CDR3 is TGTGCCAGCACCCTATTCCTAGGCGGGGGCACTGAAGCTTTCTTT.

This clone was detected once. This chain uses TRBV6-5 with TRBJ1-4; D gene uncertain. Trimming took 3 bases from V and 8 from J, leaving 4 bases between them. This CDR3 contains 11 residues. Germline V gene lookup returns CDR1 MNHEY and CDR2 SVGAGI. CDR3 nucleotide sequence: TGTGCCAGCAGTTATGGAGAAAAACTGTTTTTT. It specifies CASSYGEKLFF.

The chain has TRBV5-1 and TRBJ2-5; 11 positions match TRBD2. Germline CDR1 reads SGHRS; CDR2 reads YFSETQ. The CDR3 runs 17 residues. Losses at the gene ends were 2 bases for V and 1 base for J; bases not matched to a gene: 7. In DNA, the CDR3 is TGCGCCAGCAGCTTAGATTTAGCGGGGGGGGCCCAAGAGACCCAGTACTTC. Amino acids: CASSLDLAGGAQETQYF.